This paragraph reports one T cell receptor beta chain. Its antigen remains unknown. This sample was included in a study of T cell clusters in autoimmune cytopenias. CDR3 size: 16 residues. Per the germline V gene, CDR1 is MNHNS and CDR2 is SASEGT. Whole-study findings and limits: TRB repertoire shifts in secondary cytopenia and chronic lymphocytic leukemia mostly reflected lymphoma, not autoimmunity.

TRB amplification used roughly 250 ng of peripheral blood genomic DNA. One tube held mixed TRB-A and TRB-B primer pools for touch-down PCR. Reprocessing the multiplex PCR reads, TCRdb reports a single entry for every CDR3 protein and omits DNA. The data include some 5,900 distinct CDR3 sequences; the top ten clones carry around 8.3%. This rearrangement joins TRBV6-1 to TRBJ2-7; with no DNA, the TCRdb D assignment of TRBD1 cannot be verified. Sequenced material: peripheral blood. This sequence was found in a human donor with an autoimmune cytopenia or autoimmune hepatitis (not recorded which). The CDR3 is CASSEEGQGAIYEQYF.